The 18 T cell receptor beta chains given below trace back to one sample, sequenced in a study of T-cell memory formation after mild COVID-19. MiXCR, run by TCRdb on the 5' RACE reads, gives a single entry per CDR3 protein. This sample has around 250,000 distinct CDR3 sequences, with roughly 16% found just once. Sequencing was done on a sample of PBMCs or a T cell subset sorted from them (not recorded which). All receptors derive from a man younger than 35 who had mild COVID-19 (a few samples of this study predate the infection). Cell type and time point are not known.

This clonotype was seen more than once but under ten times. V usage is TRBV5-6 and J usage is TRBJ2-7; D not certain. The CDR3 loop spans 13 amino acids. Per the germline V gene, CDR1 is SGHDT and CDR2 is YYEEEE. The V gene lost 2 bases and the J gene lost 1 base, with 7 bases spanning the gap. CDR3 nucleotides: TGTGCCAGCAGCTTAGTGGAGTCCTACGAGCAGTACGTC. This codes for CASSLVESYEQYV.

The V and J genes are TRBV20-1 and TRBJ2-1, with D tentatively TRBD2 (6 bases). Germline V gene lookup returns CDR1 DFQATT and CDR2 SNEGSKA (reference sequence). The length of the CDR3 is 15 residues. The germline V and J ends were trimmed by 6 bases and 4 bases, with 19 bases remaining between them. CDR3 DNA: TGCAGTGCACCTCCGGTTGGGCGGGGTTACAATGAGCAGTTCTTC. It yields the protein CSAPPVGRGYNEQFF.

In this sample, this clonotype turned up a few times. The chain links TRBV7-9 to TRBJ1-2, with 8 bases lining up with TRBD1. Germline trimming cut 0 bases from V and 5 bases from J; bases unmatched to any gene: 5. Per the germline V gene, CDR1 is SEHNR and CDR2 is FQNEAQ (reference sequence). The CDR3 runs 15 residues. The DNA for the CDR3 is TGTGCCAGCAGCTTAGCCCGGGGACAGGAGTATGGCTACACCTTC. This gives the protein CASSLARGQEYGYTF.

This clonotype was seen only a few times. The V and J genes are TRBV5-5 and TRBJ2-5; D call uncertain. The V gene's germline CDR1 is SGHKS and CDR2 YYEKEE (reference sequence). The CDR3 spans 13 residues. V lost 4 bases to trimming and J lost 8 bases, with 15 bases between them. CDR3 sequence: CASSQDGRGTQYF. For the CDR3, the DNA is TGTGCCAGCAGCCAGGACGGCCGTGGTACCCAGTACTTC. The full variable domain, its missing parts supplied by reference TRBV5-5 and TRBJ2-5, is DAGVTQSPTHLIKTRGQQVTLRCSPISGHKSVSWYQQVLGQGPQFIFQYYEKEERGRGNFPDRFSARQFPNYSSELNVNALLLGDSALYLCASSQDGRGTQYFGPGTRLLVL.

This clonotype was found a few times. V gene TRBV7-2 combines with J gene TRBJ1-2; possibly TRBD1 for D (6 bases). The CDR3 is 14 residues long. Trimming removed 4 bases at V and 7 bases at J, with 16 bases between. The germline V gene encodes CDR1 SGHTA and CDR2 FQGNSA. CDR3 coding DNA: TGTGCCAGCAGCTCCCGCCCGGGGGGCTCTGGCTACACCTTC. Translation gives CASSSRPGGSGYTF.

This rearrangement joins TRBV20-1 to TRBJ2-5; no clear D gene. The V and J ends lost 1 base and 0 bases respectively, with 3 bases between them. The CDR3 consists of 12 residues. Germline V gives CDR1 DFQATT, CDR2 SNEGSKA (reference sequence). CDR3 protein: CSARVHQETQYF. As DNA, the CDR3 is TGCAGTGCTAGAGTCCACCAAGAGACCCAGTACTTC.

The rearrangement links TRBV6-2 or TRBV6-3 to TRBJ1-1; D remains unclear. The CDR3 contains 14 residues. Trimming cost V 5 bases and J 7 bases, with 17 bases left between them. Per the germline V gene, CDR1 is MNHEY and CDR2 is SVGEGT. This CDR3 reads CASSRLTRFVEAFF. The CDR3 DNA is TGTGCCAGCAGTCGCTTAACTCGGTTTGTTGAAGCTTTCTTT.

The V call is TRBV10-3, the J call TRBJ2-2; D unresolved. Trimming cost V 2 bases and J 2 bases, with 9 bases left between them. The length of the CDR3 is 15 residues. Germline lookup yields CDR1 ENHRY and CDR2 SYGVKD. DNA of the CDR3: TGTGCCATCAGTGAGACTGTAGAAAACACCGGGGAGCTGTTTTTT. Residues: CAISETVENTGELFF.

CDR3 sequence: CASSKKGLAGGPETQYF. The CDR3, as DNA: TGTGCCAGCAGCAAAAAGGGGCTAGCGGGGGGGCCAGAGACCCAGTACTTC. V and J are TRBV21-1 and TRBJ2-5; the table calls TRBD2, which could not be checked here. TRBV21-1 is shown as a pseudogene. The CDR3 has 17 amino acids.

In this sample, this clonotype turned up many times. The chain has TRBV9 and TRBJ1-4; no definite D call. Germline V lookup: CDR1 SGDLS, CDR2 YYNGEE. Between the trimmed V and J ends, which lost 2 bases and 4 bases, there was a span of 15 bases. CDR3 length equals 16 residues. The CDR3 coding sequence is TGTGCCAGCAGCGTTGGTTATAGCAGTTATAATGAAAAACTGTTTTTT. Its translation: CASSVGYSSYNEKLFF.

The chain joins TRBV20-1 to TRBJ2-1, with TRBD2 as a possible D gene (5 bases). CDR1 and CDR2 (germline): DFQATT, SNEGSKA (reference sequence). With 3 bases removed from V and 2 bases from J, the gap between germline ends came to 11 bases. The CDR3 extends over 14 amino acids. The DNA of the CDR3 is TGCAGTGCTAGGCGGGCAGGAACCTACAATGAGCAGTTCTTC. Protein sequence: CSARRAGTYNEQFF.

Only a few counts were recorded for this clonotype. The chain's CDR3 is CASSDRFQETQYF. DNA of the CDR3: TGTGCCAGCAGCGACAGGTTCCAAGAGACCCAGTACTTC. V usage is TRBV6-5 and J usage is TRBJ2-5; D is possibly TRBD1 (6 bases). CDR3 length: 13 residues. Germline CDR1 MNHEY, CDR2 SVGAGI. Deletions cut 6 bases from V and 1 base from J, with 9 bases between.

The V gene is TRBV4-3, the J gene TRBJ1-6; D is undetermined. V dropped 3 bases and J dropped 0 bases, with 15 bases sitting between them. Germline CDR1 and CDR2: LGHNA and YSLEER. The CDR3 is 18 residues long. CDR3 in amino acids: CASSHLAPKSSYNSPLHF. DNA for the CDR3: TGCGCCAGCAGCCACCTAGCTCCTAAAAGCTCCTATAATTCACCCCTCCACTTT.

This chain connects TRBV27 to TRBJ1-4; no reliable D call. This CDR3 spans 14 amino acids. The germline V and J ends were trimmed by 2 bases and 5 bases, with 9 bases remaining between them. Germline assignment: CDR1 MNHEY and CDR2 SMNVEV (reference sequence). CDR3 DNA: TGTGCCAGCAGTTTAGGCCCGCGGAATGAAAAACTGTTTTTT. Translating it yields CASSLGPRNEKLFF. Supplemented by reference TRBV27 and TRBJ1-4, the full variable domain reads EAQVTQNPRYLITVTGKKLTVTCSQNMNHEYMSWYRQDPGLGLRQIYYSMNVEVTDKGDVPEGYKVSRKEKRNFPLILESPSPNQTSLYFCASSLGPRNEKLFFGSGTQLSVL.

CDR3 DNA sequence: TGTGCCAGCAGCCAAGACCGGAATGCGGAGACCCAGTACTTC. Translating gives CASSQDRNAETQYF. V gene TRBV3-1 combines with J gene TRBJ2-5; D is unclear. This CDR3 region has 14 residues. Germline-derived CDR1 and CDR2 are LGHDT and YNNKEL (reference sequence). The V gene lost 0 bases and the J gene lost 5 bases, with 10 bases spanning the gap.

This clonotype has a handful of counts. This sequence joins TRBV11-2 and TRBJ2-2; D remains unclear. Trimming stripped 1 base from V and 5 bases from J, with 5 bases between. Germline V gives CDR1 SGHAT, CDR2 FQNNGV. The CDR3 is made up of 13 amino acids. CDR3 in amino acids: CASSLVQTGELFF. The CDR3, as DNA: TGTGCCAGCAGCTTAGTACAAACCGGGGAGCTGTTTTTT.

This chain links TRBV2 with TRBJ2-3; TRBD2 agrees at 8 bases. Germline lookup yields CDR1 SNHLY and CDR2 FYNNEI. The CDR3 has 13 amino acids. V lost 7 bases, J lost 4 bases, and 4 bases stayed unmatched. CDR3 amino acids: CASIPGGPDTQYF. As DNA, the CDR3 is TGTGCCAGCATTCCGGGGGGGCCAGATACGCAGTATTTT.

Note on this clonotype: One junction end disagrees with the germline gene, perhaps due to a read error. V gene TRBV11-2 combines with J gene TRBJ1-1; 9 bases line up with TRBD1. The germline CDR1 and CDR2 sequences are SGHAT and FQNNGV. The CDR3 runs to 15 residues. CDR3: CASSPEQGANTEVFF. The CDR3 DNA reads TGTGCCAGCAGCCCAGAACAGGGGGCCAACACTGAAGTTTTCTTT.